These 11 T cell receptor beta chains originate from one sample sequenced in a study of T-cell memory formation after mild COVID-19. In TCRdb, the 5' RACE reads were re-called with MiXCR into one record per CDR3 protein. This sample yields hundreds of thousands of distinct CDR3 sequences, of which approximately 24% are seen a single time; about 10% belongs to the top ten. Source material: PBMCs or a T cell subset sorted from them (not recorded which). These receptors all stem from an adult woman who had mild COVID-19 (a few samples of this study predate the infection). Cell type and time point are not known.

This rearrangement joins TRBV4-1 to TRBJ2-3, with D possibly being TRBD1 (6 bases). V lost 5 bases, J lost 1 base, and 13 bases lay in between. Per germline, CDR1 MGHRA and CDR2 YSYEKL. CDR3 length: 15 amino acids. The CDR3 DNA sequence: TGCGCCAGCAGCGACAGGACATCGGGCACAGATACGCAGTATTTT. This translates into CASSDRTSGTDTQYF.

The chain employs TRBV15 and TRBJ2-4; 10 bases fit TRBD2. Germline CDR1 reads LNHNV; CDR2 reads YYDKDF (reference sequence). After removal of 1 base from V and 8 bases from J, the junction contained 8 bases not matched to a gene. The CDR3 has 16 residues. CDR3 sequence reads: CATSRGSSGSLYIQYF. The CDR3 DNA reads TGTGCCACCAGCAGAGGTTCTAGCGGGAGTTTGTACATTCAGTACTTC.

The chain couples TRBV9 to TRBJ2-7, with TRBD2 identical over 8 bases. The V segment lost 4 bases and the J segment 5 bases; nucleotides outside the gene matches: 11. This CDR3 has 15 residues. Germline CDR1 SGDLS, CDR2 YYNGEE. CDR3 sequence reads: CASSPREGPGHEQYF. The DNA for the CDR3 is TGTGCCAGCAGCCCTCGGGAGGGGCCCGGCCACGAGCAGTACTTC.

The chain links TRBV2 to TRBJ2-1, with TRBD2 identical over 8 bases. Germline-derived CDR1 and CDR2 are SNHLY and FYNNEI. The CDR3 sequence is 15 residues long. The V segment lost 6 bases and the J segment 0 bases; nucleotides outside the gene matches: 4. The CDR3 spells CASRMTSDSYNEQFF. CDR3 nucleotides: TGTGCCAGCAGAATGACTAGCGACTCCTACAATGAGCAGTTCTTC. Supplemented by reference TRBV2 and TRBJ2-1, the full variable domain reads EPEVTQTPSHQVTQMGQEVILRCVPISNHLYFYWYRQILGQKVEFLVSFYNNEISEKSEIFDDQFSVERPDGSNFTLKIRSTKLEDSAMYFCASRMTSDSYNEQFFGPGTRLTVL.

This clonotype was observed a handful of times. The chain links TRBV24-1 to TRBJ2-1; D ambiguous. This CDR3 is built from 16 residues. Germline CDR1 and CDR2: KGHDR and SFDVKD. Trimming took 1 base from V and 7 from J, leaving 16 bases between them. The CDR3 DNA sequence: TGTGCCACCAGTGATTTTGGAAGCGCGAGTGGGAATGAGCAGTTCTTC. It is translated as CATSDFGSASGNEQFF.

This rearrangement joins TRBV20-1 to TRBJ2-3; 10 nucleotides agree with TRBD2. Germline CDR1 DFQATT, CDR2 SNEGSKA (reference sequence). V lost 6 bases, J lost 4 bases, and 13 bases stayed unmatched. The CDR3 contains 16 residues. In DNA form, the CDR3 reads TGCAGTGCCCCCCCGGCGGCTAGCGGGGGCTCAGATACGCAGTATTTT. Protein sequence: CSAPPAASGGSDTQYF.

V usage is TRBV6-2 or TRBV6-3 and J usage is TRBJ2-4; the D gene is possibly TRBD2 (5 bases). The germline V and J ends were trimmed by 0 bases and 0 bases, with 21 bases remaining between them. Germline CDR1 reads MNHEY; CDR2 reads SVGEGT. The CDR3 runs to 20 residues. The CDR3 DNA reads TGTGCCAGCAGTTACTCGAAACGGCTAGCTTGGGGTTCAGCCAAAAACATTCAGTACTTC. Translated, it gives CASSYSKRLAWGSAKNIQYF.

This clonotype has just a few counts. The chain carries TRBV12-3 or TRBV12-4 and TRBJ2-3, with unresolved D. V was cut by 2 bases and J by 9 bases, with 12 bases left in between. The CDR3 has 13 residues. The CDR3 reads CASSLRRMTTQYF. The CDR3 DNA reads TGTGCCAGCAGTTTACGACGGATGACGACGCAGTATTTT.

The rearrangement joins TRBV7-8 to TRBJ2-7, with TRBD2 matching over 9 bases. Germline CDR1 and CDR2: SGHVS and FQNEAQ. J gave up 4 bases and V 4 bases, and 5 bases lay outside the gene matches. The CDR3 covers 14 residues. The CDR3 loop is CASSSEAGGYEQYF. CDR3 coding DNA: TGTGCCAGCAGCTCCGAGGCGGGGGGGTACGAGCAGTACTTC. Full variable domain (rest looked up from reference TRBV7-8 and TRBJ2-7): GAGVSQSPRYKVAKRGQDVALRCDPISGHVSLFWYQQALGQGPEFLTYFQNEAQLDKSGLPSDRFFAERPEGSVSTLKIQRTQQEDSAVYLCASSSEAGGYEQYFGPGTRLTVT.

This clonotype was seen ten or more times. V is TRBV4-3 and J is TRBJ2-1; D not certain. Trimming left V 0 bases short and J 6 bases short, with 6 bases between. Looked up from germline, CDR1 is LGHNA and CDR2 is YSLEER. The CDR3 extends over 13 amino acids. CDR3 sequence: CASSQEVSNEQFF. CDR3 bases: TGCGCCAGCAGCCAAGAAGTTTCCAATGAGCAGTTCTTC.

The gene calls are TRBV6-6 and TRBJ1-1; the D is unclear. CDR1 and CDR2 (germline): MNHNY, SVGAGI (reference sequence). V was clipped by 2 bases and J by 1 base, with 8 bases between them. This CDR3 contains 14 residues. The CDR3 DNA sequence: TGTGCCAGCAGTTACAGCAGGAGGAACACTGAAGCTTTCTTT. Translated: CASSYSRRNTEAFF.